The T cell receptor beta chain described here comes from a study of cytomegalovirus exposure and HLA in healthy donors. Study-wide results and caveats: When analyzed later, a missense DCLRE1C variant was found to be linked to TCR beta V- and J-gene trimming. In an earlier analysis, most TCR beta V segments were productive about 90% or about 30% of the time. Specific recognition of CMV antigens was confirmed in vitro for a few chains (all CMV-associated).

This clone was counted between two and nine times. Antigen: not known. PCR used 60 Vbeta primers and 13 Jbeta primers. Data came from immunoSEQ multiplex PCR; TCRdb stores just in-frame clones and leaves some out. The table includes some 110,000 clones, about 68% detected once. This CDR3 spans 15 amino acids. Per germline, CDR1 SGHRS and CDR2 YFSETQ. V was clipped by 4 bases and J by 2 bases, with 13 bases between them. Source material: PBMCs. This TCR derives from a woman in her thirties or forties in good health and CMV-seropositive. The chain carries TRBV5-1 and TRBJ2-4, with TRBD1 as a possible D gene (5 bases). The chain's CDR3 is CASSLIEDTKNIQYF. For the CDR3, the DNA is TGCGCCAGCAGCCTTATAGAGGACACCAAAAACATTCAGTACTTC.